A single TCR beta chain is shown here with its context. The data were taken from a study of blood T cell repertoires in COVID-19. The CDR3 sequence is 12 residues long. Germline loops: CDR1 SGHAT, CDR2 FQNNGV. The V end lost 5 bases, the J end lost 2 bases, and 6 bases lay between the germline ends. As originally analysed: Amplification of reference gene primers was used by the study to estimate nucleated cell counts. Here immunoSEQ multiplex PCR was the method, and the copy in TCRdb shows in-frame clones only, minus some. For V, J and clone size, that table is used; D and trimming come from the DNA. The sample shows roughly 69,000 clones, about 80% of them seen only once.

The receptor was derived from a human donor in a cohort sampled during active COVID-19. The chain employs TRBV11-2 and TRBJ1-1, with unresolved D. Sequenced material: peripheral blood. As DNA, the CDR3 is TGTGCCAGCAGCGGCATAAACACTGAAGCTTTCTTT. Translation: CASSGINTEAFF.